These T cell receptor beta chains were read from a single sample in a study of cytomegalovirus exposure and HLA in healthy donors. The assay was immunoSEQ multiplex PCR, and TCRdb's table has in-frame clones only and misses some. The table records 180,000 or so clones, roughly 86% of them present only once. The sample comprised PBMCs. The source of these receptors is a man under 40 in good health and CMV-seropositive. Each CDR3 is given with its conserved first and last residue. A D gene is named only where the DNA matches it firmly. Rows may omit the clone size; those that give it use once, few, many or a size class.

size: -; D: -; J: TRBJ1-1; V: TRBV11-1; DNA: TGTGCCAGCAGCTTAAATTGGGGGCCTGAAGCTTTCTTT; CDR3: CASSLNWGPEAFF
size: -; D: TRBD2; J: TRBJ2-1; V: TRBV11-2; DNA: TGTGCCAGCAGCGTAGACTTGACTAGCGGGGGGGAGCATGAGCAGTTCTTC; CDR3: CASSVDLTSGGEHEQFF
size: -; D: -; J: TRBJ1-1; V: TRBV6-1; DNA: TGTGCCAGCAGACCGGGACGGGAGAACACTGAAGCTTTCTTT; CDR3: CASRPGRENTEAFF
size: -; D: TRBD1; J: TRBJ2-3; V: TRBV5-1; DNA: TGCGCCACCCAGAGGACAGGGGGCACAGATACGCAGTATTTT; CDR3: CATQRTGGTDTQYF
size: -; D: -; J: TRBJ1-1; V: TRBV5-1; DNA: TGCGCCAGCAGCTTGGTTGGGGGGCACACTGAAGCTTTCTTT; CDR3: CASSLVGGHTEAFF
size: once; D: TRBD2; J: TRBJ2-3; V: TRBV7-3; DNA: TGTGCCAGCAGCCGTACTAGCGGGACATCGGATACGCAGTATTTT; CDR3: CASSRTSGTSDTQYF
size: -; D: TRBD1; J: TRBJ1-2; V: TRBV10-3; DNA: TGTGCCATCAGTGAGGCCAGGGGGCCTTCTAACTATGGCTACACCTTC; CDR3: CAISEARGPSNYGYTF
size: -; D: -; J: TRBJ2-5; V: TRBV10-2; DNA: TGCGCCAGCAGAAAGGGAGCCCAAGAGACCCAGTACTTC; CDR3: CASRKGAQETQYF
size: -; D: -; J: TRBJ1-2; V: TRBV7-9; DNA: TGTGCCAGCATAGCTTTTGGGCCAAATCAGGGAGAGGGCTACACCTTC; CDR3: CASIAFGPNQGEGYTF
size: -; D: TRBD2; J: TRBJ2-1; V: TRBV28; DNA: TGTGCCAGCAGTTTAGGGACTAGCGGCTACAATGAGCAGTTCTTC; CDR3: CASSLGTSGYNEQFF
size: -; D: -; J: TRBJ1-4; V: TRBV5-1; DNA: TGCGCCAGCAGCCCCGGCGGGGCGCCTAATGAAAAACTGTTTTTT; CDR3: CASSPGGAPNEKLFF
size: -; D: -; J: TRBJ2-3; V: TRBV5-1; DNA: TGCGCCAGCAGCTTTACAGATACGCAGTATTTT; CDR3: CASSFTDTQYF
size: -; D: TRBD1; J: TRBJ2-7; V: TRBV7-9; DNA: TGTGCCAGCAGCTTCGGGACAGCCGTATACGAGCAGTACTTC; CDR3: CASSFGTAVYEQYF
size: once; D: TRBD1; J: TRBJ2-7; V: TRBV7-2; DNA: TGTGCCAGCAGCTTAGCCCCGGGACAGGGCCCACGGCAGTACTTC; CDR3: CASSLAPGQGPRQYF
size: -; D: TRBD2; J: TRBJ2-1; V: TRBV6-5; DNA: TGTGCCAGCAGCTATAGCGGGAGCTCCTACAATGAGCAGTTCTTC; CDR3: CASSYSGSSYNEQFF
size: -; D: TRBD1; J: TRBJ2-7; V: TRBV28; DNA: TGTGCCAGCCAGGGGGCCTCTACACCGGCATACGAGCAGTACTTC; CDR3: CASQGASTPAYEQYF
size: -; D: TRBD2; J: TRBJ2-2; V: TRBV28; DNA: TGTGCCAGCAGTGCTCCGGCTAGCGGCACCGGGGAGCTGTTTTTT; CDR3: CASSAPASGTGELFF
size: -; D: TRBD1; J: TRBJ1-1; V: TRBV18; DNA: TGTGCCAGCTCGACCGGGACAGGGGGACGAGACACTGAAGCTTTCTTT; CDR3: CASSTGTGGRDTEAFF
size: -; D: -; J: TRBJ1-5; V: TRBV30; DNA: TGTGCCTGGAGTGACGGAGGTTTGAGGGGCCAGCCCCAGCATTTT; CDR3: CAWSDGGLRGQPQHF
size: -; D: -; J: TRBJ1-1; V: TRBV5-1; DNA: TGCGCCAGCAGCCCCGGGGCAGGGACCACTGAAGCTTTCTTT; CDR3: CASSPGAGTTEAFF
size: once; D: -; J: TRBJ2-3; V: TRBV5-6; DNA: TGTGCCAGCAGCTTCGGCGGAGATACGCAGTATTTT; CDR3: CASSFGGDTQYF
size: -; D: -; J: TRBJ2-1; V: TRBV4-3; DNA: TGCGCCAGCAGCCAAGATCCCGGCGGCTACAATGAGCAGTTCTTC; CDR3: CASSQDPGGYNEQFF
size: -; D: TRBD2; J: TRBJ2-1; V: TRBV4-1; DNA: TGCGCCAGCAGCCAAGATCGGGACTACACGGGGGGGAATGAGCAGTTCTTC; CDR3: CASSQDRDYTGGNEQFF
size: -; D: -; J: TRBJ1-1; V: TRBV13; DNA: TGTGCCAGCAGTCGTGCCGGGGGCGGCACTGAAGCTTTCTTT; CDR3: CASSRAGGGTEAFF
size: -; D: -; J: TRBJ2-3; V: TRBV20-1; DNA: TGCAGTGCGAGTCCCCGGATTACGCAGTATTTT; CDR3: CSASPRITQYF
size: -; D: -; J: TRBJ2-2; V: TRBV28; DNA: TGTGCCAGCGTGGGGGAGGGGGACACCGGGGAGCTGTTTTTT; CDR3: CASVGEGDTGELFF
size: -; D: -; J: TRBJ2-1; V: TRBV4-1; DNA: TGCGCCAGCAGCCTAACCTATGTCGATGAGCAGTTCTTC; CDR3: CASSLTYVDEQFF
size: -; D: -; J: TRBJ2-7; V: TRBV4-1; DNA: TGCGCCAGCAGCCAACGCCAGGTGGTTGGGGAGCAGTACTTC; CDR3: CASSQRQVVGEQYF
size: few; D: -; J: TRBJ1-2; V: TRBV10-2; DNA: TGCGCCAGCAGTGATACTATTAGGAGCTACACCTTC; CDR3: CASSDTIRSYTF
size: -; D: -; J: TRBJ1-2; V: TRBV2; DNA: TGTGCCAGCAGTGAAAATCGTGGTTATCCCGGCTACACCTTC; CDR3: CASSENRGYPGYTF
size: once; D: -; J: TRBJ2-5; V: TRBV5-6; DNA: TGTGCCAGCAGCTTGGACTCCCCTTCAGAGACCCAGTACTTC; CDR3: CASSLDSPSETQYF
size: -; D: TRBD1; J: TRBJ1-5; V: TRBV30; DNA: TGTGCCTGGAGTTTCCGGGACAGAGTATATAGCAATCAGCCCCAGCATTTT; CDR3: CAWSFRDRVYSNQPQHF
size: -; D: -; J: TRBJ2-7; V: TRBV6-6; DNA: TGTGAAAGCAGTCCGCGGCAGGGAACCTACGAGCAGTACTTC; CDR3: CESSPRQGTYEQYF
size: once; D: TRBD1; J: TRBJ1-1; V: TRBV28; DNA: TGTGCCAGCAAGCCCGGGACAGGGATGAACACTGAAGCTTTCTTT; CDR3: CASKPGTGMNTEAFF
size: -; D: -; J: TRBJ1-2; V: TRBV19; DNA: TGTGCCAGCACCCAGGACACGGTCTATGGCTACACCTTC; CDR3: CASTQDTVYGYTF
size: -; D: -; J: TRBJ1-1; V: TRBV5-4; DNA: TGTGCCAGCAGCCAGAGTCGGAAGAACACTGAAGCTTTCTTT; CDR3: CASSQSRKNTEAFF
size: -; D: TRBD1; J: TRBJ1-1; V: TRBV6-1; DNA: TGTGCCAGCAGTGATCAAGACAGGGGTCGGTCTGAAGCTTTCTTT; CDR3: CASSDQDRGRSEAFF
size: -; D: -; J: TRBJ2-7; V: TRBV14; DNA: TGTGCCAGCAGCCAAGGAGTCGAGCAGTACTTC; CDR3: CASSQGVEQYF
size: -; D: -; J: TRBJ2-1; V: TRBV12-2; DNA: TGTGCAAGTCGCTCACCCCAGACTAGCAATGAGCAGTTCTTC; CDR3: CASRSPQTSNEQFF
size: -; D: -; J: TRBJ2-3; V: TRBV10-2; DNA: TGCGCCAGCAGTCTTCGCACAGATACGCAGTATTTT; CDR3: CASSLRTDTQYF
size: -; D: -; J: TRBJ1-1; V: TRBV30; DNA: TGTGCCTGGAGTAATACGGGCACTGAAGCTTTCTTT; CDR3: CAWSNTGTEAFF
size: -; D: TRBD1; J: TRBJ1-4; V: TRBV6-6; DNA: TGTGCCAGCGCAAGGAGACAGGGTGGTGAAAAACTGTTTTTT; CDR3: CASARRQGGEKLFF
size: once; D: -; J: TRBJ1-1; V: TRBV7-9; DNA: TGTGCCAGCAGCCTACTCTGGGCTGAAGCTTTCTTT; CDR3: CASSLLWAEAFF
size: -; D: -; J: TRBJ1-5; V: TRBV19; DNA: TGTGCCAGTAGCGTCGTCGGGGGCAATCAGCCCCAGCATTTT; CDR3: CASSVVGGNQPQHF
size: -; D: TRBD1; J: TRBJ2-7; V: TRBV28; DNA: TGTGCCAGCAGTTTTGATCAGGGGGCTTCCTACGAGCAGTACTTC; CDR3: CASSFDQGASYEQYF
size: -; D: -; J: TRBJ2-7; V: TRBV6-5; DNA: TGTGCCAGCAGTTACTCCGGTAGAGAGCAGTACTTC; CDR3: CASSYSGREQYF
size: -; D: TRBD1; J: TRBJ2-5; V: TRBV27; DNA: TGTGCCAGCAGTGGGGACAGGGGGCTCGAGACCCAGTACTTC; CDR3: CASSGDRGLETQYF
size: -; D: TRBD1; J: TRBJ1-2; V: TRBV13; DNA: TGTGCCAGCAGCTTGGGGGACAGGGGGTACGGCTACACCTTC; CDR3: CASSLGDRGYGYTF
size: many; D: -; J: TRBJ1-2; V: TRBV7-2; DNA: TGTGCCAGCAGCTTAGTTTCAGATCGTAGCTACACCTTC; CDR3: CASSLVSDRSYTF
size: -; D: TRBD2; J: TRBJ2-3; V: TRBV28; DNA: TGTGCCAGCAGTTCCGGTGCTCTAGCGGGAGGATGGGGCACAGATACGCAGTATTTT; CDR3: CASSSGALAGGWGTDTQYF
size: -; D: -; J: TRBJ1-2; V: TRBV5-8; DNA: TGTGCCAGCAGCCTCTCTCGGGGGCATGATGGCTACACCTTC; CDR3: CASSLSRGHDGYTF